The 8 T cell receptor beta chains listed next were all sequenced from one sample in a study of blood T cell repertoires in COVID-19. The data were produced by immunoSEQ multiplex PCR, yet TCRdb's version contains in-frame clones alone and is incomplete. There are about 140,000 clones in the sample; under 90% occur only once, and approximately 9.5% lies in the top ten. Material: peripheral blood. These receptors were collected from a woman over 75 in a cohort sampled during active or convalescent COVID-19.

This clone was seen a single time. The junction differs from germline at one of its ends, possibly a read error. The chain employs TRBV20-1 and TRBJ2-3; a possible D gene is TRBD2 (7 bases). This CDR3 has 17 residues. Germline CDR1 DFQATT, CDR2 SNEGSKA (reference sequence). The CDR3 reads CSASPEGAGGLTGTQYF. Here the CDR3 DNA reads TGCAGTGCAAGTCCTGAAGGGGCCGGGGGGCTCACAGGTACGCAGTATTTT.

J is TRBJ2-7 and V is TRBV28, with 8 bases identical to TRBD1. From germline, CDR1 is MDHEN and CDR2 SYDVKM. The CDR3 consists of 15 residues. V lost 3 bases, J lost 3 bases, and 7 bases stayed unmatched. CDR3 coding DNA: TGTGCCAGCAGTTTGTCAGGGGGCAGGGTCTACGAGCAGTACGTC. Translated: CASSLSGGRVYEQYV.

The chain's CDR3 is CASSILDRGGQPQHF. In nucleotides, the CDR3 is TGTGCCAGTAGTATATTGGACAGGGGGGGCCAGCCCCAGCATTTT. The V call is TRBV19, the J call TRBJ1-5, with TRBD1 identical over 10 bases. CDR1 LNHDA and CDR2 SQIVND come from the germline V gene (reference sequence). The CDR3 length is 15 residues. V lost 2 bases to trimming and J lost 7 bases; unmatched junction nucleotides: 5.

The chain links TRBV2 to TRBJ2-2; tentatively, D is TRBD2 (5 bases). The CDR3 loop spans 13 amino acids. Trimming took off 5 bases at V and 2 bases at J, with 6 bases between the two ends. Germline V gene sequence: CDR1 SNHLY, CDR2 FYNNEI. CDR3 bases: TGTGCCAGCAGTCGGGAAAACACCGGGGAGCTGTTTTTT. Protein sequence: CASSRENTGELFF.

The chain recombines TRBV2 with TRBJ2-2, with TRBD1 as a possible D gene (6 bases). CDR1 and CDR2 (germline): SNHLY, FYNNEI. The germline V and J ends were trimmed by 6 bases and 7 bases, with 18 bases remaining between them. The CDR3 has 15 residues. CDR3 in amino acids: CASRGTGIRGGELFF. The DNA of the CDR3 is TGTGCCAGCAGGGGAACAGGGATACGTGGCGGGGAGCTGTTTTTT.

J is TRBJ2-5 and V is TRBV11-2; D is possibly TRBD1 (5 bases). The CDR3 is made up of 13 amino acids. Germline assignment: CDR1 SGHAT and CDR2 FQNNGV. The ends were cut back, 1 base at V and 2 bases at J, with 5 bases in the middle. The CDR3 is CASSLGQQETQYF. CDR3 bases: TGTGCCAGCAGCTTAGGACAGCAAGAGACCCAGTACTTC.

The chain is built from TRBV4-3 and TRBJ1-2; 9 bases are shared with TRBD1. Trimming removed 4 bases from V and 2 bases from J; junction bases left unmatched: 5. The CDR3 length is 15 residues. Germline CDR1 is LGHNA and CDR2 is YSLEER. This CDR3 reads CASSLGQGLNYGYTF. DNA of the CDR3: TGCGCCAGCAGCCTCGGACAGGGGTTGAACTATGGCTACACCTTC.

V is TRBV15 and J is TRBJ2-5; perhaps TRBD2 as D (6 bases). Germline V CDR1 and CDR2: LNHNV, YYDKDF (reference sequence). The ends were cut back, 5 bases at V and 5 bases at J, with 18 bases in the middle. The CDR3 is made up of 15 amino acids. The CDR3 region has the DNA TGTGCCACCAGCGGAGGGACTCATGGACGCGAGACCCAGTACTTC. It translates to CATSGGTHGRETQYF.